The 23 T cell receptor beta chains presented below share a single source sample, sequenced in a study of early T cells in non-severe SARS-CoV-2 infection. TCRdb fed the 5' RACE reads into MiXCR, producing one record per CDR3 protein. This sample has more than 20,000 distinct CDR3 sequences, with less than 5% found just once. Sequencing used whole blood. Receptors were obtained from an adult who was a healthcare worker with PCR-confirmed SARS-CoV-2 infection or an uninfected control (not recorded which).

This clonotype has just a few counts. The V call is TRBV9, the J call TRBJ1-2; the match to TRBD1 covers 7 bases. Looked up from germline, CDR1 is SGDLS and CDR2 is YYNGEE. The CDR3 covers 13 residues. J was trimmed by 7 bases and V by 7 bases; bases with no gene match: 10. This chain's CDR3 is CASSPVGGSGYTF. For the CDR3, the DNA is TGTGCCAGCTCACCCGTAGGGGGCAGTGGCTACACCTTC.

Many counts were recorded for this clonotype. This chain connects TRBV7-3 to TRBJ2-1, with 12 bases fitting TRBD2. Germline V gives CDR1 SGHTA, CDR2 FQGTGA. The junction had 7 bases not matched to a gene; V was cut back by 4 bases and J by 9 bases. This CDR3 has 15 amino acids. The CDR3 spells CASSSGLAGNSEQFF. As DNA, the CDR3 is TGTGCCAGCAGCTCAGGACTAGCGGGAAACAGTGAGCAGTTCTTC.

Note on this clonotype: A much larger clone differs by one base, so this may be a read error. This sequence joins TRBV20-1 and TRBJ1-4; D gene unclear. Germline lookup yields CDR1 DFQATT and CDR2 SNEGSKA (reference sequence). The CDR3 is 16 amino acids. V lost 6 bases to trimming and J lost 3 bases, with 20 bases between them. The CDR3 coding sequence is TGCAGTGCGTTCGGGATAGGAGTCGGGGCTAATGAAAAACTGTTTTTT. Translation gives CSAFGIGVGANEKLFF.

The genes are TRBV2 and TRBJ1-2, with D maybe TRBD1 (5 bases). Per the germline V gene, CDR1 is SNHLY and CDR2 is FYNNEI. CDR3 size: 14 residues. The V end was cut by 6 bases, the J end by 8 bases, with 19 bases between. The CDR3 region has the DNA TGTGCCAGCAGCACCGGGACCTACTCGGGAGGCTACACCTTC. Protein sequence: CASSTGTYSGGYTF.

This clonotype was observed at least ten times. The V and J genes are TRBV19 and TRBJ2-4; D is unclear. Germline CDR1 LNHDA, CDR2 SQIVND (reference sequence). V was clipped by 6 bases and J by 7 bases, with 13 bases between them. The CDR3 extends over 13 amino acids. The CDR3 nucleotides are TGTGCCAGTAGCCCAGACCTCGGGAACATTCAGTACTTC. This translates into CASSPDLGNIQYF.

This clonotype was counted many times. CDR3 sequence (DNA): TGCAGTGCTATCCTCTACGGGATGGGAGAGACCCAGTACTTC. This gives the protein CSAILYGMGETQYF. This rearrangement joins TRBV20-1 to TRBJ2-5; D might be TRBD2 (5 bases). The CDR3 is made up of 14 amino acids. Between the trimmed V and J ends, which lost 4 bases and 4 bases, there was a span of 16 bases. CDR1 and CDR2 (germline): DFQATT, SNEGSKA (reference sequence).

This clonotype has a count of ten or more. J is TRBJ1-1 and V is TRBV5-1; perhaps TRBD1 as D (5 bases). CDR3 length: 14 amino acids. The V gene's germline CDR1 is SGHRS and CDR2 YFSETQ. Trimming cost V 4 bases and J 1 base, with 11 bases left between them. CDR3 amino acids: CASSLGGTNTEAFF. The DNA of the CDR3 is TGCGCCAGCAGCCTTGGGGGGACGAACACTGAAGCTTTCTTT.

The table lists this clonotype with many counts. The V call is TRBV7-6, the J call TRBJ2-1; 9 bases line up with TRBD2. The germline V gene encodes CDR1 SGHVS and CDR2 FNYEAQ. CDR3 length: 16 residues. V lost 1 base, J lost 8 bases, and 9 bases stayed unmatched. The CDR3 DNA reads TGTGCCAGCAGCTTAGGTGGCGGGAGGGCCCTGGATGAGCAGTTCTTC. This translates into CASSLGGGRALDEQFF. Full variable domain (missing parts from reference TRBV7-6 and TRBJ2-1): GAGVSQSPRYKVTKRGQDVALRCDPISGHVSLYWYRQALGQGPEFLTYFNYEAQQDKSGLPNDRFSAERPEGSISTLTIQRTEQRDSAMYRCASSLGGGRALDEQFFGPGTRLTVL.

This clonotype has ten or more counts. The chain employs TRBV3-1 and TRBJ1-1, with D tentatively TRBD1 (6 bases). Germline V CDR1 and CDR2: LGHDT, YNNKEL (reference sequence). Trimming took 2 bases from V and 4 from J, leaving 11 bases between them. This CDR3 region has 14 residues. CDR3 nucleotide sequence: TGTGCCAGCAGCCAATTTCAGGGGAGCACTGAAGCTTTCTTT. Translated, it gives CASSQFQGSTEAFF.

This clonotype has only a few counts. CDR3 nucleotide sequence: TGTGCCAGCAGCTCTGAATTTGGACAGAACTCTTTCAACTATGGCTACACCTTC. Protein product: CASSSEFGQNSFNYGYTF. The chain couples TRBV7-8 to TRBJ1-2; weak D call: TRBD1 (6 bases). CDR1 SGHVS and CDR2 FQNEAQ come from the germline V gene. CDR3 length equals 18 residues. V was cut by 4 bases and J by 2 bases, with 23 bases left in between.

There are many counts of this clonotype. The chain carries TRBV5-4 and TRBJ2-7, with 8 bases lining up with TRBD1. J lost 4 bases, V lost 6 bases, and 6 bases had no gene match. CDR3 length equals 13 residues. Germline V gives CDR1 SGHNT, CDR2 YYREEE (reference sequence). CDR3 loop: CASTLQGEYEQYF. Written as DNA, the CDR3 is TGTGCCAGCACCCTACAGGGGGAGTACGAGCAGTACTTC.

This clonotype was detected many times. V gene TRBV7-9 combines with J gene TRBJ2-1; D unclear. The CDR3 extends over 15 amino acids. Trimming took 1 base from V and 0 from J, leaving 7 bases between them. Germline assignment: CDR1 SEHNR and CDR2 FQNEAQ (reference sequence). The CDR3 spells CASSLVESSYNEQFF. CDR3 sequence (DNA): TGTGCCAGCAGCTTAGTGGAAAGCTCCTACAATGAGCAGTTCTTC.

This clonotype showed up many times. The chain combines TRBV10-2 with TRBJ1-1; unclear D gene. Germline V lookup: CDR1 WSHSY, CDR2 SAAADI. The CDR3 runs 16 residues. The germline V and J ends were trimmed by 7 bases and 0 bases, with 18 bases remaining between them. CDR3 region: CASIRGRTVMNTEAFF. In DNA, the CDR3 is TGCGCCAGCATCCGAGGTCGGACGGTGATGAACACTGAAGCTTTCTTT.

This clonotype was picked up a small number of times. J is TRBJ2-1 and V is TRBV5-4; 7 bases match TRBD1. Germline loops: CDR1 SGHNT, CDR2 YYREEE (reference sequence). V shed 4 bases and J 2 bases; nucleotides not matched to a gene: 6. The CDR3 has 15 residues. As DNA, the CDR3 is TGTGCCAGCAGCCTGAAGGGGACAGCCTACAATGAGCAGTTCTTC. Translating it yields CASSLKGTAYNEQFF.

This clonotype has ten or more counts. The chain employs TRBV3-1 and TRBJ2-1; a possible D gene is TRBD2 (6 bases). V was clipped by 7 bases and J by 4 bases, with 20 bases between them. Germline CDR1 LGHDT, CDR2 YNNKEL (reference sequence). The CDR3 consists of 16 residues. In DNA, the CDR3 is TGTGCCAGCACCTCTCGGACGGGCGGGGCTTACAATGAGCAGTTCTTC. It translates to CASTSRTGGAYNEQFF.

There are many counts of this clonotype. The rearrangement links TRBV7-9 to TRBJ2-5; no definite D call. This CDR3 contains 13 residues. Germline V CDR1 and CDR2: SEHNR, FQNEAQ (reference sequence). V lost 4 bases and J lost 4, with 10 bases in between. The CDR3 protein is CASSSALGETQYF. The CDR3 nucleotides are TGTGCCAGCAGCTCGGCTCTAGGAGAGACCCAGTACTTC.

The sample holds many counts of this clonotype. The chain is built from TRBV20-1 and TRBJ2-1; TRBD1 matches 8 bases. Trimming at V came to 0 bases and at J to 3 bases, leaving 7 bases not matched to a gene. Germline V CDR1 and CDR2: DFQATT, SNEGSKA (reference sequence). CDR3 length: 16 residues. DNA for the CDR3: TGCAGTGCTAGAGATCCCGGGACAGGAGACTACAATGAGCAGTTCTTC. Its translation: CSARDPGTGDYNEQFF.

V usage is TRBV7-9 and J usage is TRBJ2-5, with 7 bases aligning to TRBD1. With 6 bases clipped from V and 5 bases from J, the junction kept 9 bases outside the gene matches. This CDR3 comprises 14 residues. CDR1 and CDR2 from the germline V gene are SEHNR and FQNEAQ (reference sequence). For the CDR3, the DNA is TGTGCCAGCAGTCTCCAGGGGGTAGAGGAGACCCAGTACTTC. Translated, it gives CASSLQGVEETQYF.

This clonotype was picked up many times. The chain employs TRBV28 and TRBJ2-2; D gene uncertain. V lost 7 bases and J lost 6, with 9 bases in between. The germline CDR1 and CDR2 sequences are MDHEN and SYDVKM. The CDR3 has 12 residues. CDR3 in DNA: TGTGCCAGCACCAAATATCCCGGGGAGCTGTTTTTT. This translates into CASTKYPGELFF.

The chain uses TRBV7-8 and TRBJ2-1; D possibly corresponds to TRBD2 (5 bases). Trimming cost V 3 bases and J 0 bases, with 6 bases left between them. The CDR3 length is 14 residues. Germline lookup yields CDR1 SGHVS and CDR2 FQNEAQ. The CDR3 region is CASSFRDSYNEQFF. In DNA form, the CDR3 reads TGTGCCAGCAGCTTTCGGGACTCCTACAATGAGCAGTTCTTC.

In this sample, this clonotype is large. The chain joins TRBV5-6 to TRBJ2-3; no reliable D call. V was pared by 4 bases and J by 2 bases, with 14 bases between. Germline CDR1 SGHDT, CDR2 YYEEEE. The CDR3 spans 15 residues. The CDR3 sequence: CASSSPSINTDTQYF. CDR3 DNA: TGTGCCAGCAGCAGCCCCTCCATCAACACAGATACGCAGTATTTT.

This clonotype was observed many times. The J gene is TRBJ2-1, the V gene TRBV7-2, with D unclear. The CDR3 length is 17 residues. Germline CDR1 is SGHTA and CDR2 is FQGNSA. V was shortened by 2 bases and J by 6 bases, with 20 bases between the two germline ends. The CDR3 sequence: CASSLRAPTVMRNEQFF. The CDR3 region has the DNA TGTGCCAGCAGCTTAAGGGCCCCGACCGTCATGCGCAATGAGCAGTTCTTC.

The chain employs TRBV20-1 and TRBJ2-7; D not certain. Trimming cost V 5 bases and J 0 bases, with 5 bases left between them. Germline V gene lookup returns CDR1 DFQATT and CDR2 SNEGSKA (reference sequence). This CDR3 is built from 11 residues. Here the CDR3 DNA reads TGCAGTGCTGTGCTCTCCTACGAGCAGTACTTC. Translation: CSAVLSYEQYF.